Each of the 14 T cell receptor beta chains below was sequenced from the same sample in a study of human T cells and chemical hapten exposure. MiXCR, run by TCRdb on the RACE reads, gives a single entry per CDR3 protein. The sample yields 150,000 to 200,000 distinct CDR3 sequences, approximately 20% seen once. This sample's time point: patch test 1, 2 weeks after DPC sensitization. The treatment here: therapeutic diphenylcyclopropenone sensitization with weekly scalp DPC. Sequences were derived from whole blood, sampled in connection with sensitization to the hapten diphenylcyclopropenone (DPC). These receptors originate from a woman between 45 and 65 years old with alopecia areata. Some clones in this sample may be carry-over from other donors' samples.

This clonotype was detected only a few times. The CDR3, as DNA: TGCGCCAGCAGCCCGATGACAGGGAGCTATGGCTACACCTTC. As protein: CASSPMTGSYGYTF. V gene TRBV5-1 combines with J gene TRBJ1-2; 7 nucleotides align to TRBD1. Germline CDR1 and CDR2: SGHRS and YFSETQ. This CDR3 comprises 14 residues. V was pared by 4 bases and J by 4 bases, with 7 bases of the junction left unmatched.

V and J are TRBV5-5 and TRBJ2-3; D tentatively reads TRBD1 or TRBD2 (6 bases each). The V end lost 0 bases, the J end lost 0 bases, and 17 bases lay between the germline ends. This CDR3 comprises 18 residues. Per the germline V gene, CDR1 is SGHKS and CDR2 is YYEKEE (reference sequence). Here the CDR3 reads CASSLGQAWEASTDTQYF. CDR3 bases: TGTGCCAGCAGCTTGGGACAGGCCTGGGAGGCTAGCACAGATACGCAGTATTTT.

The CDR3 nucleotides read TGTGCCAGCAGGGATGGGGACAGGGGAAGAGAGACCCAGTACTTC. Protein product: CASRDGDRGRETQYF. V usage is TRBV5-4 and J usage is TRBJ2-5; TRBD1 agrees at 10 bases. Germline V gives CDR1 SGHNT, CDR2 YYREEE (reference sequence). Trimming at V came to 5 bases and at J to 4 bases, leaving 8 bases not matched to a gene. There are 15 residues in the CDR3.

This chain's CDR3 is CSVVTGGQETQYF. Written as DNA, the CDR3 is TGCAGCGTTGTGACGGGAGGGCAAGAGACCCAGTACTTC. V is TRBV29-1 and J is TRBJ2-5, with 8 bases identical to TRBD2. There are 13 residues in the CDR3. Trimming cost V 4 bases and J 2 bases; bases outside gene matches: 3. Germline V lookup: CDR1 SQVTM, CDR2 ANQGSEA.

V and J are TRBV2 and TRBJ1-2, with D hard to call. The CDR3 is 15 residues long. Trimming left V 1 base short and J 0 bases short, with 9 bases between. Germline CDR1 SNHLY, CDR2 FYNNEI. The CDR3 DNA follows: TGTGCCAGCAGTGAAGGAATAGGGCCTAACTATGGCTACACCTTC. This gives the protein CASSEGIGPNYGYTF. The whole variable domain, filled in from reference TRBV2 and TRBJ1-2, reads EPEVTQTPSHQVTQMGQEVILRCVPISNHLYFYWYRQILGQKVEFLVSFYNNEISEKSEIFDDQFSVERPDGSNFTLKIRSTKLEDSAMYFCASSEGIGPNYGYTFGSGTRLTVV.

The sample holds a few counts of this clonotype. V is TRBV20-1 and J is TRBJ2-3, with 7 bases aligning to TRBD2. Trimming at V came to 6 bases and at J to 4 bases, leaving 4 bases not matched to a gene. This CDR3 comprises 12 residues. Germline V CDR1 and CDR2: DFQATT, SNEGSKA (reference sequence). The CDR3, as DNA: TGCAGTGCGAAACTAGCGTCAGATACGCAGTATTTT. Its translation: CSAKLASDTQYF.

This clonotype was counted many times. V usage is TRBV28 and J usage is TRBJ2-7; 8 bases agree with TRBD2. The CDR3 loop spans 19 amino acids. Germline CDR1 reads MDHEN; CDR2 reads SYDVKM. V gave up 5 bases and J gave up 0 bases; unmatched junction bases: 18. CDR3 sequence reads: CASSPPGLGIPLSSYEQYF. CDR3 nucleotides: TGTGCCAGCAGTCCACCGGGACTAGGTATTCCTCTCAGCTCCTACGAGCAGTACTTC.

The chain is built from TRBV30 and TRBJ2-2; no firm D call. The CDR3 totals 14 residues. Trimming pared 0 bases from V and 4 bases from J, leaving 9 bases between. CDR1 is GTSNPN and CDR2 is SVGIG in the germline V gene (reference sequence). The CDR3 region is CAWSVLGFTGELFF. The CDR3, as DNA: TGTGCCTGGAGTGTACTGGGGTTCACCGGGGAGCTGTTTTTT.

The chain couples TRBV5-6 to TRBJ2-5; D is ambiguous. This CDR3 region has 13 residues. V lost 4 bases, J lost 5 bases, and 12 bases lay in between. The germline CDR1 and CDR2 sequences are SGHDT and YYEEEE. CDR3 bases: TGTGCCAGCAGCCGTCGGCTGGGTGAGACCCAGTACTTC. Translating gives CASSRRLGETQYF.

This clonotype was found once. The chain has TRBV5-6 and TRBJ1-1; D unresolved. Germline V gives CDR1 SGHDT, CDR2 YYEEEE. This CDR3 has 13 amino acids. V lost 0 bases and J lost 6, with 9 bases in between. CDR3 in amino acids: CASSLVAGPEAFF. CDR3 in DNA: TGTGCCAGCAGCTTGGTAGCAGGACCTGAAGCTTTCTTT.

This clonotype was seen many times. The chain joins TRBV2 to TRBJ2-2; TRBD1 agrees at 8 bases. Germline V gene sequence: CDR1 SNHLY, CDR2 FYNNEI. The CDR3 is made up of 14 amino acids. Losses at the gene ends were 10 bases for V and 4 bases for J; bases not matched to a gene: 8. CDR3 sequence: CAILGDRRTGELFF. CDR3 sequence (DNA): TGTGCCATCTTGGGGGACAGGCGCACCGGGGAGCTGTTTTTT. The entire variable domain, with the rest obtained from reference TRBV2 and TRBJ2-2, is as follows: EPEVTQTPSHQVTQMGQEVILRCVPISNHLYFYWYRQILGQKVEFLVSFYNNEISEKSEIFDDQFSVERPDGSNFTLKIRSTKLEDSAMYFCAILGDRRTGELFFGEGSRLTVL.

The V call is TRBV7-2, the J call TRBJ1-4; no clear D. V dropped 5 bases and J dropped 6 bases, with 10 bases sitting between them. The CDR3 consists of 13 residues. Germline V gene lookup returns CDR1 SGHTA and CDR2 FQGNSA. CDR3 nucleotide sequence: TGTGCCAGCAGCCTTGGATTGTATGAAAAACTGTTTTTT. This encodes CASSLGLYEKLFF. The full variable domain, in which reference TRBV7-2 and TRBJ1-4 provide the parts outside the CDR3, is GAGVSQSPSNKVTEKGKDVELRCDPISGHTALYWYRQSLGQGLEFLIYFQGNSAPDKSGLPSDRFSAERTGGSVSTLTIQRTQQEDSAVYLCASSLGLYEKLFFGSGTQLSVL.

The chain combines TRBV5-1 with TRBJ2-1, with D possibly TRBD1 on 6 matching bases. The V end was cut by 0 bases, the J end by 0 bases, with 7 bases between. Germline V gene lookup returns CDR1 SGHRS and CDR2 YFSETQ. There are 15 residues in the CDR3. The CDR3 region is CASSLDRVSYNEQFF. CDR3 sequence (DNA): TGCGCCAGCAGCTTGGACAGGGTCTCCTACAATGAGCAGTTCTTC.

The V and J genes are TRBV7-9 and TRBJ2-1; TRBD2 matches 8 bases. This CDR3 region has 15 residues. CDR1 is SEHNR and CDR2 is FQNEAQ in the germline V gene (reference sequence). The V gene end was trimmed by 5 bases and the J gene end by 4 bases; junction bases not matched to a gene: 7. In DNA form, the CDR3 reads TGTGCCAGCAGCCCGCGGGTAGCGGGGTACAATGAGCAGTTCTTC. As protein: CASSPRVAGYNEQFF. Full variable domain (rest looked up from reference TRBV7-9 and TRBJ2-1): DTGVSQNPRHKITKRGQNVTFRCDPISEHNRLYWYRQTLGQGPEFLTYFQNEAQLEKSRLLSDRFSAERPKGSFSTLEIQRTEQGDSAMYLCASSPRVAGYNEQFFGPGTRLTVL.